A single TCR beta chain is shown here with its context. It has no known antigen specificity. No much larger clonotype is one base removed from it; base qualities were not supplied. Using the deep immunoSEQ assay, multiplex PCR amplified TCR CDR3 regions from genomic DNA. For each cell subset, the extracted genomic DNA was distributed evenly across all wells of several immunoSEQ 96-well plates, and each plate served as one replicate. Each replicate PCR for sorted subsets received around 210 ng genomic DNA, equal to about 30,000 T cell genomes. Purified libraries were measured with a Qubit 3.0 fluorometer, size-checked on a Bioanalyzer 2100, and measured again with the KAPA Library Quantification kit. Each immunoSEQ 96-well plate was sequenced on its own single-read 150-cycle Illumina NextSeq 550 flow cell. The original methods were these. Because only junctional sequences without quality scores were contained in the immunoSEQ output, filtering matching that applied to full-length reads could not be performed. Sequences were annotated with PyIR, a Python wrapper for IgBLAST v1.9, and V/J genes and CDR3 were assigned using IMGT germline references. Reads were filtered out if the reads had weak V/J assignments (E-value above 1e-6), no CDR3, stop codons, out-of-frame junctions, or ambiguous translated residues. V3J clonotypes were defined by identical inferred V gene, J gene, and CDR3 amino acid sequence. Percentage overlap between repertoires was computed as shared unique clonotypes divided by the size of the smaller repertoire. RTK rarefaction, the Chao1 estimator, and Recon v2.1 estimates of unobserved clonotypes were used to assess repertoire richness. OLGA was used to compute generation probabilities for all TCRbeta clonotypes that the gDNA method yielded from a handful of donors. TCRdb re-hosts the immuneACCESS table, in-frame sequences only. Its copies lack some clones; in the studies checked, an unresolved V gene accounts for under half of them, and the cause for the rest is not known. V, J and clone size derive from that table, while D and trimming were established from the DNA sequence. Here the sample has under 2,000,000 clones; roughly 94% occur a single time. 0.9% to 1.5% of the sample is held by the ten biggest clonotypes.

This specimen comes from a study of shared clonotypes between healthy human individuals (dated by TCRdb to 2019 to 2021). Background on the whole study: A few men and two women, aged 18 to 49 years, made up the cohort. For each donor, CD4 naive and CD4 memory were each run on three plates, CD8 naive on two plates, and CD8 memory on one plate. Libraries were prepared and TCR repertoires were sequenced by different laboratories using diverse techniques, in order to increase sequencing depth and limit assay-specific biases. To estimate repertoire size and how much clonotypes are shared between individuals, the study performed deep sequencing of blood TCR repertoires from a few healthy adults. Between about 0.8 and 9 billion PBMCs per donor were obtained by leukapheresis. Overall study results and their limits: Compared with non-shared clonotypes, clonotypes shared by all four sorted-subset donors had higher generation probabilities. Pairwise subsampling indicated that sequencing depth was expected to affect the degree of clonotype sharing among donors. Rarefaction of sorted-subset datasets indicated incomplete sequencing despite the large sequencing depth. Sharing across a few donors was observed for roughly 5% of naive CD4, 3% to 3.5% of naive CD8, about 2.3% of memory CD4, and around 0.42% of memory CD8 clonotypes. Because the study included only a small number of donors, the genetic and exposure-history diversity represented was limited. Larger estimated clonotype richness was generally found for naive subsets than for memory subsets. Sampling was restricted to blood, and TCR repertoires in tissue are likely to differ from TCR repertoires in blood.

CDR1 and CDR2 are read off the germline V gene (reference sequence) as LNHDA and SQIVND. Measured from the cysteine to the phenylalanine, the CDR3 is 15 residues long. Of the read, only the CDR3 DNA is kept; its 45 bases are in frame from base 1. Trimmed from V: 6 bases; trimmed from J: 4 bases; junction bases lacking a gene match: 8. For the CD8 naive samples, CD45RO-negative cells were positively selected for CCR7, yielding a CD45RA+CCR7+ population from which TemRA cells were excluded. The donors were healthy, HIV-negative adults who had no recently reported acute infections or vaccinations. Only Caucasian adults living in Nashville, Tennessee, USA were represented among the donors. After blood collection by leukapheresis, PBMCs were isolated using Ficoll-Histopaque density gradient centrifugation and then cryopreserved in the vapor phase of liquid nitrogen. Purity and quantity of every magnetically sorted T cell population were checked by analytical flow cytometry. Genomic DNA was isolated from each sorted fraction and quantified by UV absorbance on a Nanodrop 2000c.

The chain couples TRBV19 to TRBJ1-1; TRBD1 matches 10 bases in the middle. Sequenced: naive CD8+ T cells sorted from blood. Explained via the paper, the cell subset or site label denotes: CD45RA+CCR7+. The sequence was obtained from a man between 18 and 35 years old in good health. Read as DNA, the sequence is TGTGCCAGTAGCCCCTACGGGACAGGGGTCACTGAAGCTTTCTTT. This translates into CASSPYGTGVTEAFF.